Each of the 16 T cell receptor beta chains below was sequenced from the same sample in a study of shared clonotypes between healthy human individuals. CD45RO negativity and positive selection for CCR7 defined naive CD8 cells, a population that excluded terminally differentiated effector memory CD45RA+ cells. The assay was immunoSEQ multiplex PCR, and TCRdb's table has in-frame clones only and misses some. The data contain around 560,000 clones, 85% to 95% of them singletons. The sample consisted of naive CD8+ T cells sorted from blood. These receptors came from a woman in her twenties or thirties in good health.

This chain connects TRBV11-2 to TRBJ2-1, with a possible D match to TRBD2 (5 bases). The V end lost 0 bases, the J end lost 5 bases, and 11 bases lay between the germline ends. The germline CDR1 and CDR2 sequences are SGHAT and FQNNGV. The CDR3 totals 15 residues. CDR3 region: CASSLDEDFDNEQFF. CDR3 sequence (DNA): TGTGCCAGCAGCTTAGATGAGGACTTTGACAATGAGCAGTTCTTC.

V and J are TRBV19 and TRBJ2-1; 9 bases are a match to TRBD2. The CDR3 loop spans 17 amino acids. J lost 2 bases, V lost 4 bases, and 9 bases had no gene match. Germline loops: CDR1 LNHDA, CDR2 SQIVND (reference sequence). The CDR3, as DNA: TGTGCCAGTAGTACTCAGCGGGAGGAGCTCCCCTACAATGAGCAGTTCTTC. This sequence encodes CASSTQREELPYNEQFF. The full variable domain, with the rest looked up from reference TRBV19 and TRBJ2-1, is DGGITQSPKYLFRKEGQNVTLSCEQNLNHDAMYWYRQDPGQGLRLIYYSQIVNDFQKGDIAEGYSVSREKKESFPLTVTSAQKNPTAFYLCASSTQREELPYNEQFFGPGTRLTVL.

V and J are TRBV7-8 and TRBJ2-1, with 9 bases matching TRBD1. Germline trimming cut 4 bases from V and 9 bases from J; bases unmatched to any gene: 7. This CDR3 has 14 residues. CDR1 and CDR2 from the germline V gene are SGHVS and FQNEAQ. CDR3 region: CASSSPGQGGEQFF. CDR3 bases: TGTGCCAGCAGCTCGCCGGGACAGGGTGGTGAGCAGTTCTTC.

The rearrangement joins TRBV29-1 to TRBJ2-3; D not resolved. From germline, CDR1 is SQVTM and CDR2 ANQGSEA. V was trimmed by 4 bases and J by 1 base, leaving 12 bases between them. This CDR3 comprises 14 residues. DNA of the CDR3: TGCAGCGTTGGGTGGGAAGCAGGCACAGATACGCAGTATTTT. Translating it yields CSVGWEAGTDTQYF.

Only one count was recorded for this clone. The V call is TRBV11-1, the J call TRBJ2-7; D could derive from TRBD1 or TRBD2 (5 bases each). Germline lookup yields CDR1 SGHAT and CDR2 FQDESV (reference sequence). This CDR3 has 18 amino acids. V was pared by 2 bases and J by 2 bases, with 22 bases between. CDR3: CASSLYPPGHRGAYEQYF. CDR3 nucleotide sequence: TGTGCCAGCAGCTTATACCCCCCGGGGCACCGAGGGGCCTACGAGCAGTACTTC.

The chain carries TRBV5-8 and TRBJ2-7; 8 bases align to TRBD1. Germline lookup yields CDR1 SGHTS and CDR2 YDEGEE. V shed 4 bases and J 5 bases; nucleotides not matched to a gene: 14. The CDR3 has 16 residues. The CDR3 DNA sequence: TGTGCCAGCAGCCGCACTACGACAGGGGTGGCTAACGAGCAGTACTTC. As protein: CASSRTTTGVANEQYF.

The chain uses TRBV5-4 and TRBJ1-3; D possibly corresponds to TRBD1 (6 bases). The germline V and J ends were trimmed by 0 bases and 4 bases, with 8 bases remaining between them. The CDR3 is made up of 14 amino acids. In germline, CDR1 is SGHNT, CDR2 YYREEE (reference sequence). CDR3 region: CASSLGGLGNTIYF. CDR3 bases: TGTGCCAGCAGCTTGGGGGGGCTGGGAAACACCATATATTTT. The full variable domain, in which reference TRBV5-4 and TRBJ1-3 provide the parts outside the CDR3, is ETGVTQSPTHLIKTRGQQVTLRCSSQSGHNTVSWYQQALGQGPQFIFQYYREEENGRGNFPPRFSGLQFPNYSSELNVNALELDDSALYLCASSLGGLGNTIYFGEGSWLTVV.

The chain recombines TRBV11-2 with TRBJ2-1, with 11 bases fitting TRBD1. This CDR3 region has 17 residues. CDR1 SGHAT and CDR2 FQNNGV come from the germline V gene. J lost 5 bases, V lost 4 bases, and 10 bases had no gene match. CDR3 DNA: TGTGCCAGCAGCTCAAGGACAGGGGGCTACCGGGACAATGAGCAGTTCTTC. Residues: CASSSRTGGYRDNEQFF.

The chain carries TRBV10-2 and TRBJ2-7; 7 bases are shared with TRBD2. The CDR3 spans 15 residues. V was pared by 8 bases and J by 3 bases, with 13 bases of the junction left unmatched. CDR1 is WSHSY, CDR2 SAAADI, per germline. CDR3 coding DNA: TGCGCCAGCCACAGTCTATCGGGACTACTCTACGAGCAGTACTTC. It yields the protein CASHSLSGLLYEQYF.

V is TRBV19 and J is TRBJ2-5, with D perhaps TRBD2 (5 bases). TRBJ2-7 matches the DNA end more closely, so the J call is doubtful. The CDR3 sequence is 13 residues long. Germline V gives CDR1 LNHDA, CDR2 SQIVND (reference sequence). CDR3 nucleotides: TGTGCCAGTAGTATGGTGGAGGCTCACGAGCAGTACTTC. Translating it yields CASSMVEAHEQYF.

The chain joins TRBV29-1 to TRBJ2-3, with 9 positions matching TRBD2. The V gene's germline CDR1 is SQVTM and CDR2 ANQGSEA. V gave up 8 bases and J gave up 4 bases; unmatched junction bases: 4. This CDR3 comprises 12 residues. The CDR3 loop is CSMGLAPDTQYF. The CDR3 nucleotides read TGCAGCATGGGACTAGCCCCAGATACGCAGTATTTT.

V gene TRBV28 combines with J gene TRBJ2-5; tentatively, D is TRBD2 (6 bases). From germline, CDR1 is MDHEN and CDR2 SYDVKM. The CDR3 runs 17 residues. V lost 5 bases, J lost 4 bases, and 23 bases lay in between. CDR3 in amino acids: CASSPPGDFPRLETQYF. The CDR3 coding sequence is TGTGCCAGCAGTCCGCCCGGGGACTTCCCTAGGCTAGAGACCCAGTACTTC.

This clone was seen a handful of times. This CDR3 reads CASEFGTGGSLGYTF. The CDR3 bases are TGCGCCAGCGAGTTTGGGACAGGGGGTTCACTTGGCTACACCTTC. The chain joins TRBV4-1 to TRBJ1-2; 11 positions match TRBD1. CDR3 size: 15 residues. CDR1 is MGHRA and CDR2 is YSYEKL in the germline V gene. With 8 bases clipped from V and 7 bases from J, the junction kept 12 bases outside the gene matches.

This chain uses TRBV5-6 with TRBJ2-7, with a weak D call TRBD2 (5 bases). V was cut by 0 bases and J by 5 bases, with 9 bases left in between. The germline V gene has CDR1 SGHDT and CDR2 YYEEEE. CDR3 length: 13 residues. The CDR3 here is CASSLDLRDEQYF. In nucleotides, the CDR3 is TGTGCCAGCAGCTTGGATTTGCGGGACGAGCAGTACTTC.

The V gene is TRBV28, the J gene TRBJ2-1; 8 nucleotides match TRBD2. Germline V lookup: CDR1 MDHEN, CDR2 SYDVKM. Trimming at V came to 2 bases and at J to 0 bases, leaving 12 bases not matched to a gene. The length of the CDR3 is 19 residues. The CDR3 region is CASSLGVVRSGSSYNEQFF. CDR3 bases: TGTGCCAGCAGTTTAGGAGTAGTTCGGAGCGGGAGCTCCTACAATGAGCAGTTCTTC.

The J gene is TRBJ2-7, the V gene TRBV9; D possibly corresponds to TRBD2 (6 bases). This CDR3 contains 15 residues. Trimming shortened V by 0 bases and J by 3 bases, and 13 bases separated the two germline ends. Germline loops: CDR1 SGDLS, CDR2 YYNGEE. CDR3 region: CASSVVPGEIYEQYF. The CDR3 bases are TGTGCCAGCAGCGTAGTCCCGGGAGAAATCTACGAGCAGTACTTC.